The subject of this entry is one T cell receptor beta chain. Its antigen is not identified. The entry originates in a study of early T cells in non-severe SARS-CoV-2 infection. Across the whole study: Sequencing of bulk RNA from unsorted whole blood was done, without chain pairing. General study results and limits: Anti-spike CD8 responses were favored by VDJdb matching, which missed private and CD4 specificities.

Germline CDR1 SQVTM, CDR2 ANQGSEA. The CDR3 sequence is 15 residues long. Unmatched junction bases numbered 11, after V lost 5 bases and J lost 4 bases. Individual cDNA molecules received unique molecular identifiers during library preparation. One entry per CDR3 protein results from TCRdb running MiXCR on the 5' RACE reads. The repertoire holds 45,000 to 50,000 distinct CDR3 sequences, around 6.4% seen once, with around 7% in the top ten. The chain recombines TRBV29-1 with TRBJ1-1; the match to TRBD1 covers 9 bases. Material: whole blood, obtained at baseline. This clonotype originated in an adult who was a healthcare worker with PCR-confirmed SARS-CoV-2 infection or an uninfected control (not recorded which). Here the CDR3 reads CSVSTGGGLVTEAFF. Written as DNA, the CDR3 is TGCAGCGTTTCCACAGGGGGCGGTCTTGTCACTGAAGCTTTCTTT.